This is a list of T cell receptor beta chains from one sample in a study of shared clonotypes between healthy human individuals. Generated by immunoSEQ multiplex PCR, the TCRdb table keeps only in-frame clones and is missing some. The repertoire includes fewer than 2.5 million clones, approximately 93% of them detected once, and around 0.4% sits in the top ten. Specimen: naive CD4+ T cells from PBMCs. These receptors came from a young man in good health. Some clones in this sample may be carry-over from other donors' samples. Each CDR3 is given with its conserved first and last residue. Each record gives: D gene, J gene, V gene, clone size, CDR3 protein, CDR3 DNA. The D gene is left open where the match is weak. Clone size is given for some rows only: seen once, a few or many times, or a class if the clone is expanded.

D gene: TRBD1; J gene: TRBJ2-7; V gene: TRBV28; clone size: NA; CDR3 protein: CASSSGQAPYEQYF; CDR3 DNA: TGTGCCAGCAGTTCGGGACAGGCCCCCTACGAGCAGTACTTC
D gene: TRBD1; J gene: TRBJ2-5; V gene: TRBV7-3; clone size: NA; CDR3 protein: CASSPTGQHQETQYF; CDR3 DNA: TGTGCCAGCAGCCCGACGGGACAGCACCAAGAGACCCAGTACTTC
D gene: NA; J gene: TRBJ2-7; V gene: TRBV19; clone size: NA; CDR3 protein: CASSSKQGPYEQYF; CDR3 DNA: TGTGCCAGTAGTTCAAAGCAAGGACCCTACGAGCAGTACTTC
D gene: TRBD1; J gene: TRBJ2-4; V gene: TRBV6-5; clone size: NA; CDR3 protein: CASAAGGQAGYIQYF; CDR3 DNA: TGTGCCAGCGCAGCAGGGGGACAGGCGGGGTACATTCAGTACTTC
D gene: NA; J gene: TRBJ1-6; V gene: TRBV7-2; clone size: NA; CDR3 protein: CASSLEQGWVGSPLHF; CDR3 DNA: TGTGCCAGCAGCTTAGAGCAGGGATGGGTTGGATCACCCCTCCACTTT
D gene: TRBD2; J gene: TRBJ2-7; V gene: TRBV5-8; clone size: NA; CDR3 protein: CASSLGPSGRAYEQYF; CDR3 DNA: TGTGCCAGCAGCTTGGGTCCTAGCGGGAGGGCCTACGAGCAGTACTTC
D gene: NA; J gene: TRBJ1-5; V gene: TRBV29-1; clone size: NA; CDR3 protein: CSVSEFDQPQHF; CDR3 DNA: TGCAGCGTTAGCGAGTTTGACCAGCCCCAGCATTTT
D gene: NA; J gene: TRBJ2-7; V gene: TRBV10-3; clone size: NA; CDR3 protein: CAIRRGLGDEQYF; CDR3 DNA: TGTGCCATCAGGCGGGGGCTAGGGGACGAGCAGTACTTC
D gene: TRBD1; J gene: TRBJ1-2; V gene: TRBV18; clone size: NA; CDR3 protein: CASSPPGQGPGYTF; CDR3 DNA: TGTGCCAGCTCACCACCGGGACAGGGACCTGGCTACACCTTC
D gene: NA; J gene: TRBJ2-4; V gene: TRBV5-6; clone size: NA; CDR3 protein: CASSSTPDWAKNIQYF; CDR3 DNA: TGTGCCAGCAGCTCGACACCGGATTGGGCCAAAAACATTCAGTACTTC
D gene: NA; J gene: TRBJ2-2; V gene: TRBV11-3; clone size: NA; CDR3 protein: CASKEEGNTGELFF; CDR3 DNA: TGTGCCAGCAAGGAAGAGGGAAACACCGGGGAGCTGTTTTTT
D gene: NA; J gene: TRBJ1-2; V gene: TRBV7-9; clone size: NA; CDR3 protein: CASSLEFRGTDYGYTF; CDR3 DNA: TGTGCCAGCAGCTTAGAATTTCGGGGGACGGATTATGGCTACACCTTC
D gene: TRBD1; J gene: TRBJ2-7; V gene: TRBV5-1; clone size: NA; CDR3 protein: CASSLESLGTEGHEQYF; CDR3 DNA: TGCGCCAGCAGCTTGGAAAGTCTTGGGACAGAGGGTCACGAGCAGTACTTC
D gene: TRBD1; J gene: TRBJ1-2; V gene: TRBV20-1; clone size: NA; CDR3 protein: CSGDRAYGYTF; CDR3 DNA: TGCAGTGGCGACAGGGCCTATGGCTACACCTTC
D gene: TRBD1; J gene: TRBJ1-5; V gene: TRBV2; clone size: NA; CDR3 protein: CASSVGTGDGQPQHF; CDR3 DNA: TGTGCCAGCAGCGTAGGTACAGGGGACGGGCAGCCCCAGCATTTT
D gene: NA; J gene: TRBJ2-1; V gene: TRBV5-1; clone size: NA; CDR3 protein: CASSTDGRYNEQFF; CDR3 DNA: TGCGCCAGCAGCACGGACGGTAGGTACAATGAGCAGTTCTTC
D gene: TRBD1; J gene: TRBJ1-2; V gene: TRBV27; clone size: NA; CDR3 protein: CASSPNLRDRSNYGYTF; CDR3 DNA: TGTGCCAGCAGTCCAAACCTCCGGGACAGGAGTAACTATGGCTACACCTTC
D gene: NA; J gene: TRBJ2-1; V gene: TRBV9; clone size: NA; CDR3 protein: CASSPRTLYEQFF; CDR3 DNA: TGTGCCAGCAGCCCCCGGACACTCTATGAGCAGTTCTTC
D gene: NA; J gene: TRBJ2-1; V gene: TRBV5-4; clone size: NA; CDR3 protein: CASSFPGSPINEQFF; CDR3 DNA: TGTGCCAGCAGCTTCCCCGGGAGTCCCATCAATGAGCAGTTCTTC
D gene: TRBD1; J gene: TRBJ2-1; V gene: TRBV7-9; clone size: NA; CDR3 protein: CASSLVKTRTGAYNEQFF; CDR3 DNA: TGTGCCAGCAGTCTCGTAAAAACTAGGACAGGGGCCTACAATGAGCAGTTCTTC
D gene: NA; J gene: TRBJ1-2; V gene: TRBV10-3; clone size: once; CDR3 protein: CATLGAGARNYGYTF; CDR3 DNA: TGTGCCACCCTAGGTGCGGGGGCGAGAAACTATGGCTACACCTTC
D gene: TRBD2; J gene: TRBJ2-5; V gene: TRBV25-1; clone size: NA; CDR3 protein: CASSAGLAGGGETQYF; CDR3 DNA: TGTGCCAGCAGTGCGGGACTAGCGGGAGGGGGAGAGACCCAGTACTTC
D gene: NA; J gene: TRBJ2-1; V gene: TRBV5-1; clone size: NA; CDR3 protein: CASKEEAGTPNEQFF; CDR3 DNA: TGCGCCAGCAAGGAAGAGGCCGGGACCCCGAATGAGCAGTTCTTC
D gene: NA; J gene: TRBJ1-2; V gene: TRBV15; clone size: NA; CDR3 protein: CATSREQGAGNYGYTF; CDR3 DNA: TGTGCCACCAGCAGAGAACAGGGTGCAGGGAACTATGGCTACACCTTC
D gene: NA; J gene: TRBJ2-7; V gene: TRBV5-4; clone size: NA; CDR3 protein: CASSPSTRLGYEQYF; CDR3 DNA: TGTGCCAGCAGCCCCTCTACTAGGCTAGGCTACGAGCAGTACTTC
D gene: NA; J gene: TRBJ2-5; V gene: TRBV2; clone size: NA; CDR3 protein: CASIFQETQYF; CDR3 DNA: TGTGCCAGCATATTCCAAGAGACCCAGTACTTC
D gene: NA; J gene: TRBJ2-5; V gene: TRBV15; clone size: NA; CDR3 protein: CATSRFRVETQYF; CDR3 DNA: TGTGCCACCAGCAGGTTCAGGGTGGAGACCCAGTACTTC
D gene: NA; J gene: TRBJ2-5; V gene: TRBV7-2; clone size: NA; CDR3 protein: CASSLLSRGVETQYF; CDR3 DNA: TGTGCCAGCAGCTTATTAAGCCGAGGGGTGGAGACCCAGTACTTC
D gene: NA; J gene: TRBJ1-2; V gene: TRBV27; clone size: NA; CDR3 protein: CASQPLTGGKVWLPYGYTF; CDR3 DNA: TGTGCCAGCCAACCTTTAACGGGGGGCAAAGTGTGGCTCCCCTATGGCTACACCTTC